These T cell receptor beta chains were read from a single sample in a study of identical twins. TCRdb analysed the 5' RACE reads with MiXCR anew, one entry per CDR3 protein. The repertoire includes about 250,000 distinct CDR3 sequences, over 12% of them detected once, and around 8.3% sits in the top ten. The specimen sequenced was memory (CD45RO+) T cells sorted from blood. These receptors all stem from a woman aged 18-29 years in good health. Each CDR3 is given with its conserved first and last residue. The D gene is left open where the match is weak. The listing skips clone size in some rows; elsewhere it reads once, few, many or a size class.

>TRBV27|-|TRBJ2-7|few
CASSQYSDPSYEQYF
TGTGCCAGCAGTCAATATAGCGATCCGTCCTACGAGCAGTACTTC
>TRBV12-3/TRBV12-4|TRBD2|TRBJ2-7|-
CASNIGGGDEQYF
TGTGCCAGCAACATTGGGGGGGGAGACGAGCAGTACTTC
>TRBV30|-|TRBJ1-4|-
CAWSVWEEKLFF
TGTGCCTGGAGTGTATGGGAAGAAAAACTGTTTTTT
>TRBV6-2/TRBV6-3|-|TRBJ2-2|few
CASSPRVTGELFF
TGTGCCAGCAGTCCACGGGTGACCGGGGAGCTGTTTTTT
>TRBV12-3/TRBV12-4|TRBD1|TRBJ1-4|-
CASRSHRGPNEKLFF
TGTGCCAGCAGGAGCCACAGGGGACCTAATGAAAAACTGTTTTTT
>TRBV6-2/TRBV6-3|TRBD1|TRBJ1-2|-
CASRSGQAPYGYTF
TGTGCCAGCAGATCTGGACAGGCCCCCTATGGCTACACCTTC
>TRBV6-4|-|TRBJ2-5|-
CASSGHGGETQYF
TGTGCCAGCAGTGGCCATGGGGGTGAGACCCAGTACTTC
>TRBV7-3|-|TRBJ2-2|few
CASSPTGQGGTGELFF
TGTGCCAGCAGCCCTACCGGACAGGGAGGGACCGGGGAGCTGTTTTTT
>TRBV29-1|-|TRBJ1-1|few
CSVAPGSYTEAFF
TGCAGCGTTGCCCCAGGGAGCTACACTGAAGCTTTCTTT
>TRBV20-1|-|TRBJ1-6|-
CSPQGPTPHSPLHF
TGCAGTCCGCAGGGGCCGACTCCCCATTCACCCCTCCACTTT
>TRBV29-1|-|TRBJ1-2|many
CSVQVGDFGYGYTF
TGCAGCGTCCAGGTCGGGGACTTCGGCTATGGCTACACCTTC
>TRBV12-3/TRBV12-4|TRBD2|TRBJ2-7|few
CASTTSGRDEQYF
TGTGCCAGCACTACCTCCGGGAGGGACGAGCAGTACTTC
>TRBV9|-|TRBJ2-2|-
CASSVGNPTGELFF
TGTGCCAGCAGCGTAGGAAATCCCACCGGGGAGCTGTTTTTT
>TRBV7-3|-|TRBJ2-3|-
CASSFNGDADTQYF
TGTGCCAGCAGCTTTAACGGAGACGCAGATACGCAGTATTTT
>TRBV6-5|-|TRBJ1-2|-
CASSYSEGNYGYTF
TGTGCCAGCAGTTACTCGGAGGGAAACTATGGCTACACCTTC
>TRBV11-2|TRBD2|TRBJ2-3|-
CASSAAGTSGRATDTQYF
TGTGCCAGCAGCGCTGCCGGGACTAGCGGGAGGGCCACAGATACGCAGTATTTT
>TRBV3-1|-|TRBJ1-6|many
CASSPRSRQLHNSPLHF
TGTGCCAGCAGCCCACGTTCCCGTCAACTTCATAATTCACCCCTCCACTTT
>TRBV24-1|TRBD2|TRBJ2-1|-
CATSDSGTSGRVGEQFF
TGTGCCACCAGTGATTCCGGGACTAGCGGGAGAGTCGGTGAGCAGTTCTTC
>TRBV12-3/TRBV12-4|TRBD1|TRBJ1-5|few
CASQGQVYQPQHF
TGTGCCAGCCAGGGACAGGTCTATCAGCCCCAGCATTTT
>TRBV5-1|TRBD2|TRBJ2-3|-
CASSLRGLAGATGGDTQYF
TGCGCCAGCAGCTTAAGGGGACTAGCGGGGGCCACCGGGGGGGATACGCAGTATTTT
>TRBV7-9|-|TRBJ2-7|many
CASSFSPVPYEQYF
TGTGCCAGCAGCTTTTCACCCGTACCCTACGAGCAGTACTTC
>TRBV3-1|-|TRBJ2-1|-
CASSQGDGISYNEQFF
TGTGCCAGCAGCCAAGGTGACGGAATATCCTACAATGAGCAGTTCTTC
>TRBV9|-|TRBJ2-1|many
CASSVVAGSGEQFF
TGTGCCAGCAGCGTAGTCGCAGGGTCAGGTGAGCAGTTCTTC
>TRBV3-1|-|TRBJ1-2|few
CASSQDTGQGSHSGYTF
TGTGCCAGCAGCCAAGATACTGGGCAGGGGTCACACTCTGGCTACACCTTC
>TRBV3-1|-|TRBJ2-5|many
CASSRTGPQYF
TGTGCCAGCAGCCGGACCGGACCCCAGTACTTC
>TRBV6-5|-|TRBJ2-1|-
CASRQRLEQFF
TGTGCCAGCAGACAAAGACTCGAGCAGTTCTTC
>TRBV7-9|-|TRBJ2-2|-
CAIPGLVFTGELFF
TGTGCCATACCGGGACTGGTGTTCACCGGGGAGCTGTTTTTT
>TRBV12-3/TRBV12-4|-|TRBJ2-7|-
CASSSGAAYSYEQYF
TGTGCCAGCAGTTCGGGAGCAGCGTACTCCTACGAGCAGTACTTC
>TRBV11-2|TRBD2|TRBJ2-1|few
CASSSLSGRAGNEQFF
TGTGCCAGCAGCTCCCTTAGCGGGAGGGCCGGCAATGAGCAGTTCTTC
>TRBV4-3|TRBD2|TRBJ2-3|many
CASSQDLAGGADTQYF
TGCGCCAGCAGCCAAGATCTAGCGGGAGGTGCGGATACGCAGTATTTT
>TRBV2|TRBD2|TRBJ2-5|many
CASSEVLAGETQYF
TGTGCCAGCAGTGAAGTACTAGCGGGAGAGACCCAGTACTTC
>TRBV29-1|-|TRBJ2-1|many
CSALGGDGYNEQFF
TGCAGCGCTCTCGGAGGAGACGGTTACAATGAGCAGTTCTTC
>TRBV5-1|-|TRBJ1-1|many
CASSLLSGPGEAFF
TGCGCCAGCAGCTTGCTATCGGGACCGGGAGAAGCTTTCTTT
>TRBV24-1|TRBD1|TRBJ2-1|few
CATSTGTVNEQFF
TGTGCCACCAGTACCGGGACAGTCAATGAGCAGTTCTTC
>TRBV14|-|TRBJ2-7|many
CASSQMTVGEQYF
TGTGCCAGCAGCCAAATGACAGTCGGCGAGCAGTACTTC
>TRBV20-1|-|TRBJ1-2|few
CSASTRVVGYTF
TGCAGTGCTAGTACCAGGGTGGTGGGCTACACCTTC
>TRBV4-2|-|TRBJ1-1|-
CASSQEVGPSATEAFF
TGTGCCAGCAGCCAAGAAGTAGGACCCTCGGCAACTGAAGCTTTCTTT
>TRBV11-3|-|TRBJ2-7|-
CASTPGGPYEQYF
TGTGCCAGCACCCCAGGTGGGCCTTACGAGCAGTACTTC
>TRBV7-2|TRBD2|TRBJ2-1|few
CASRQGTRPPNEQFF
TGTGCCAGCAGACAAGGGACTAGACCCCCCAATGAGCAGTTCTTC
>TRBV29-1|-|TRBJ2-7|few
CSCLRAYEQYF
TGCAGCTGTCTCCGGGCCTACGAGCAGTACTTC
>TRBV15|-|TRBJ1-6|many
CATSSRVNNSPLHF
TGTGCCACCAGCAGCAGGGTAAACAATTCACCCCTCCACTTT
>TRBV12-3/TRBV12-4|TRBD2|TRBJ2-1|many
CASNEAGFGYNEQFF
TGTGCCAGCAACGAAGCGGGATTCGGTTACAATGAGCAGTTCTTC
>TRBV20-1|-|TRBJ2-3|few
CSAYRATDTQYF
TGCAGTGCGTACAGGGCCACAGATACGCAGTATTTT
>TRBV6-5|-|TRBJ1-4|few
CASSYFRSGEKLFF
TGTGCCAGCAGTTACTTCAGGTCGGGGGAAAAACTGTTTTTT
>TRBV9|TRBD2|TRBJ2-3|-
CASSLIAGGHTDTQYF
TGTGCCAGCAGCCTTATAGCGGGGGGGCACACAGATACGCAGTATTTT
>TRBV29-1|TRBD2|TRBJ2-7|-
CSTSLAGVSEQYF
TGCAGCACTTCACTAGCGGGAGTAAGCGAGCAGTACTTC
>TRBV12-3/TRBV12-4|TRBD1|TRBJ1-5|many
CASSFRQGNQPQHF
TGTGCCAGCAGTTTCCGACAGGGGAATCAGCCCCAGCATTTT
>TRBV7-9|-|TRBJ1-4|few
CASSSDLTSNEKLFF
TGTGCCAGCAGCTCCGATCTGACATCTAATGAAAAACTGTTTTTT